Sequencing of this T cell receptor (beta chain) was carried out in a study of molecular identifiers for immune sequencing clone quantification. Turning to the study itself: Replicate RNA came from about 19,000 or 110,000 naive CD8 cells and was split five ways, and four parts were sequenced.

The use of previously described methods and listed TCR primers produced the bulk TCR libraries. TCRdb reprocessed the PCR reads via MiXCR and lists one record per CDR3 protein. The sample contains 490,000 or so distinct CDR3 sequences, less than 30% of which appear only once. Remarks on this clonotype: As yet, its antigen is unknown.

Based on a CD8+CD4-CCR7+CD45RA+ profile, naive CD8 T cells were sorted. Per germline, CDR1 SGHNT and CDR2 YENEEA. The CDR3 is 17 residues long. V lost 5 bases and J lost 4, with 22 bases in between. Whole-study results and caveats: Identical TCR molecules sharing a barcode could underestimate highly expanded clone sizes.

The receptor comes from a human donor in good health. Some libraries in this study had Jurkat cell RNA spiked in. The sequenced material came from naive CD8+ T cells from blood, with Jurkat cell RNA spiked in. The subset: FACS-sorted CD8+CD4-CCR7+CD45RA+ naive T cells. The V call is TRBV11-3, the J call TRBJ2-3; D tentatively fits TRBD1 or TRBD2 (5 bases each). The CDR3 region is CASSTTPGTIFADTQYF. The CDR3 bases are TGTGCCAGCAGCACCACTCCCGGGACCATCTTCGCAGATACGCAGTATTTT.